The rows below give T cell receptor beta chains drawn from one sample of a study of T cells in Graves' hyperthyroidism and ophthalmopathy. TCRdb re-called the multiplex PCR reads with MiXCR, one entry per CDR3 protein. The sample lists some 180,000 distinct CDR3 sequences; around a sixth were seen once. The material sequenced was blood. The receptors were gathered from a woman in her forties or fifties with Graves' hyperthyroidism. Both conserved end residues are part of each CDR3. The D gene is left open where the match is weak. Size tells how often a clone was seen (once, few, many) or the class of an expanded clone, and some rows leave it out.

V	J	size	D	CDR3	DNA
TRBV28	TRBJ2-3	many	.	CASSFRRLDSTDTQYF	TGTGCCAGCAGTTTTAGGCGGCTTGATAGCACAGATACGCAGTATTTT
TRBV7-9	TRBJ2-5	many	.	CASSLWGQETQYF	TGTGCCAGCAGCTTATGGGGTCAAGAGACCCAGTACTTC
TRBV11-2	TRBJ2-7	many	.	CASSLVRVSYEQYF	TGTGCCAGCAGCCTTGTCCGCGTTTCCTACGAGCAGTACTTC
TRBV5-6	TRBJ1-1	many	.	CASSRRLMNTEAFF	TGTGCCAGCAGCCGGAGGTTGATGAACACTGAAGCTTTCTTT
TRBV20-1	TRBJ2-1	many	TRBD2	CSASSASGRSHEQFF	TGCAGTGCGTCCTCGGCTAGCGGGAGGTCCCATGAGCAGTTCTTC
TRBV4-1	TRBJ2-7	.	TRBD2	CASSQDFSGAYEQYF	TGCGCCAGCAGCCAAGACTTTAGCGGGGCCTACGAGCAGTACTTC
TRBV6-2/TRBV6-3	TRBJ2-1	few	.	CASSYLGYNEQFF	TGTGCCAGCAGTTACTTGGGCTACAATGAGCAGTTCTTC
TRBV28	TRBJ2-7	.	.	CASSLRQGFLHEQYF	TGTGCCAGCAGTTTACGCCAGGGCTTCCTCCACGAGCAGTACTTC
TRBV12-3/TRBV12-4	TRBJ2-1	.	TRBD2	CASSLRLAGVGLNNEQFF	TGTGCCAGCAGTTTAAGGCTAGCGGGAGTGGGGTTAAACAATGAGCAGTTCTTC
TRBV5-1	TRBJ1-2	.	.	CASSITENYGYTF	TGCGCCAGCAGCATAACAGAGAACTATGGCTACACCTTC
TRBV7-9	TRBJ2-7	many	.	CASSLVGYWQYF	TGTGCCAGCAGCTTAGTTGGGTATTGGCAGTACTTC
TRBV12-3/TRBV12-4	TRBJ1-1	few	.	CASSLTLNTEAFF	TGTGCCAGCAGTTTAACATTGAACACTGAAGCTTTCTTT
TRBV5-1	TRBJ2-7	many	.	CASSLQAGPQNEQYF	TGCGCCAGCAGCTTGCAGGCGGGGCCCCAAAACGAGCAGTACTTC
TRBV12-3/TRBV12-4	TRBJ1-4	many	.	CASSPVPDEKLFF	TGTGCCAGCAGCCCGGTGCCGGATGAAAAACTGTTTTTT
TRBV29-1	TRBJ2-5	.	TRBD2	CSVSGLAGVQEETQYF	TGCAGCGTCTCTGGACTAGCGGGAGTTCAGGAAGAGACCCAGTACTTC
TRBV9	TRBJ2-3	many	TRBD2	CASSDRGRARADTQYF	TGTGCCAGCAGCGACCGCGGGAGGGCCCGAGCAGATACGCAGTATTTT
TRBV30	TRBJ2-7	.	.	CAWSVGGIYEQYF	TGTGCCTGGAGTGTGGGCGGAATCTACGAGCAGTACTTC
TRBV12-3/TRBV12-4	TRBJ2-3	.	.	CASRTPTWDWAYTQYF	TGTGCCAGCAGAACACCTACCTGGGACTGGGCTTATACGCAGTATTTT
TRBV5-1	TRBJ2-3	few	.	CASLLAQVPDTQYF	TGCGCCAGCTTACTAGCCCAGGTTCCAGATACGCAGTATTTT
TRBV7-9	TRBJ2-3	few	.	CASSLAQRDPGTDTQYF	TGTGCCAGCAGCTTAGCGCAAAGGGACCCGGGGACAGATACGCAGTATTTT
TRBV7-9	TRBJ2-1	many	.	CASSLVNGSYNEQFF	TGTGCCAGCAGCTTAGTAAACGGGTCCTACAATGAGCAGTTCTTC
TRBV10-3	TRBJ2-1	many	TRBD1	CAISAAGTGVSYNEQFF	TGTGCCATCAGTGCGGCGGGGACAGGGGTATCCTACAATGAGCAGTTCTTC
TRBV2	TRBJ1-1	.	TRBD1	CASSGRAGTGSQNTEAFF	TGTGCCAGCAGTGGGCGGGCCGGGACAGGGAGTCAGAACACTGAAGCTTTCTTT
TRBV7-8	TRBJ1-1	many	.	CASFWREEGTEAFF	TGTGCCAGCTTCTGGAGGGAGGAGGGCACTGAAGCTTTCTTT
TRBV9	TRBJ1-2	.	.	CASSVGSPGDYGYTF	TGTGCCAGCAGCGTAGGAAGCCCCGGCGACTATGGCTACACCTTC
TRBV30	TRBJ2-2	many	TRBD1	CAWRRQGYGELFF	TGTGCCTGGAGAAGACAGGGCTACGGGGAGCTGTTTTTT
TRBV6-1	TRBJ2-2	few	.	CASSRTTGELFF	TGTGCCAGCAGCAGAACCACCGGGGAGCTGTTTTTT
TRBV5-1	TRBJ2-5	.	.	CASSFGSSRGAGETQYF	TGCGCCAGCAGCTTTGGATCCAGCAGGGGGGCGGGGGAGACCCAGTACTTC
TRBV12-3/TRBV12-4	TRBJ2-1	many	TRBD2	CASSLVGTSGKSFHNEQFF	TGTGCCAGCAGTTTAGTAGGGACTAGCGGGAAATCTTTCCACAATGAGCAGTTCTTC
TRBV3-1	TRBJ2-7	many	.	CASSQLLAGPYEQYF	TGTGCCAGCAGCCAACTTCTAGCTGGACCATACGAGCAGTACTTC
TRBV29-1	TRBJ1-2	few	.	CSVVTTDPHYGYTF	TGCAGCGTTGTCACCACCGACCCCCACTATGGCTACACCTTC
TRBV2	TRBJ2-7	many	.	CASSSGGNSYEQYF	TGTGCCAGCAGTTCCGGGGGCAACTCCTACGAGCAGTACTTC
TRBV27	TRBJ2-1	many	.	CASSTGQGRNEQFF	TGTGCCAGCAGTACGGGCCAGGGACGCAATGAGCAGTTCTTC
TRBV30	TRBJ1-1	many	.	CAWRHKRNTEAFF	TGTGCCTGGAGGCACAAGAGAAACACTGAAGCTTTCTTT
TRBV20-1	TRBJ2-7	many	.	CSARDRADSYEQYF	TGCAGTGCTAGAGACCGAGCGGACTCCTACGAGCAGTACTTC
TRBV28	TRBJ2-7	many	TRBD1	CASSPDRVFYEQYF	TGTGCCAGCAGCCCGGACAGGGTATTCTACGAGCAGTACTTC
TRBV20-1	TRBJ1-5	many	.	CSARAENNQPQHF	TGCAGTGCTAGGGCGGAAAACAATCAGCCCCAGCATTTT
TRBV25-1	TRBJ2-7	.	.	CASAATHSSYEQYF	TGTGCCAGCGCCGCCACCCACAGCTCCTACGAGCAGTACTTC
TRBV25-1	TRBJ2-1	many	TRBD2	CASSELVSGRSHEQFF	TGTGCCAGCAGTGAATTAGTTAGCGGGAGGTCTCATGAGCAGTTCTTC
TRBV5-6	TRBJ1-1	many	.	CASSLLFMNTEAFF	TGTGCCAGCAGCTTGCTCTTTATGAACACTGAAGCTTTCTTT
TRBV14	TRBJ2-1	.	.	CASSQASRPVYNEQFF	TGTGCCAGCAGCCAAGCCAGCCGTCCCGTATACAATGAGCAGTTCTTC
TRBV18	TRBJ1-2	few	.	CASSPMGSDPARGYTF	TGTGCCAGCTCACCAATGGGATCTGATCCGGCCCGTGGCTACACCTTC
TRBV19	TRBJ2-7	many	TRBD2	CASRLAGGPLGSYEQYF	TGTGCCAGTAGACTAGCGGGAGGGCCTCTGGGGTCCTACGAGCAGTACTTC
TRBV5-1	TRBJ2-7	.	.	CASGRGGIGSYEQYF	TGCGCCAGCGGTAGGGGGGGGATCGGCTCCTACGAGCAGTACTTC
TRBV27	TRBJ1-2	many	.	CASSPQGVGGYTF	TGTGCCAGCAGTCCACAGGGAGTGGGAGGCTACACCTTC
TRBV20-1	TRBJ1-5	.	.	CSATPGGQPQHF	TGCAGTGCTACCCCAGGTGGTCAGCCCCAGCATTTT
TRBV24-1	TRBJ2-1	few	TRBD2	CATSDVLIDTSGRTTFNEQFF	TGTGCCACCAGTGATGTCCTCATAGATACTAGCGGGAGAACAACTTTTAATGAGCAGTTCTTC
TRBV20-1	TRBJ2-3	many	.	CSARRLAEITDTQYF	TGCAGTGCTAGAAGATTAGCGGAGATCACAGATACGCAGTATTTT
TRBV5-1	TRBJ1-5	many	.	CASSLDGQGPRPQHF	TGCGCCAGCAGCCTGGATGGGCAGGGCCCACGGCCCCAGCATTTT
TRBV6-1	TRBJ2-5	few	.	CASSVAYNLEETQYF	TGTGCCAGCAGTGTCGCGTACAATCTCGAGGAGACCCAGTACTTC
TRBV20-1	TRBJ1-1	many	TRBD1	CSAETGTGHTEAFF	TGCAGTGCCGAAACCGGGACAGGGCACACTGAAGCTTTCTTT
TRBV7-8	TRBJ2-3	many	.	CASSFSARAEADTQYF	TGTGCCAGCAGCTTCTCTGCCAGGGCAGAAGCAGATACGCAGTATTTT
TRBV20-1	TRBJ2-1	.	TRBD2	CSEQLAGRNEQFF	TGCAGTGAGCAATTAGCGGGACGCAATGAGCAGTTCTTC
TRBV11-3	TRBJ1-1	many	TRBD1	CASSRDSTMNTEAFF	TGTGCCAGCAGCCGGGACAGTACTATGAACACTGAAGCTTTCTTT